These 11 T cell receptor beta chains came from one sample sequenced in a study of high-grade serous ovarian cancer treatment subgroups. This table comes from immunoSEQ multiplex PCR, and its TCRdb copy is limited to in-frame clones, with some not included. This table has 5,500 to 6,000 clones, about three fifths appearing once. Tumor samples were taken before definitive surgery or chemotherapy. Source material: tumor tissue. The receptor set was obtained from a human donor with high-grade serous ovarian cancer.

This clone was seen a few times. The V and J genes are TRBV10-3 and TRBJ1-1; 7 bases agree with TRBD1. Germline assignment: CDR1 ENHRY and CDR2 SYGVKD. There are 13 residues in the CDR3. V trimming: 7 bases; J trimming: 6 bases; junction bases outside the gene matches: 8. The CDR3 nucleotides read TGTGCCATCACCGACAGGGATGGGGCTGAAGCTTTCTTT. As protein: CAITDRDGAEAFF.

The chain employs TRBV18 and TRBJ1-2; 7 bases align to TRBD1. Per the germline V gene, CDR1 is KGHSH and CDR2 is LQKENI. The V gene end was trimmed by 5 bases and the J gene end by 8 bases; junction bases not matched to a gene: 11. The CDR3 runs 14 residues. The CDR3 nucleotides are TGTGCCAGCTCAAACCGGGACAGCCAAGTAGGCTACACCTTC. It yields the protein CASSNRDSQVGYTF.

In this sample, this clone turned up a few times. The V call is TRBV7-9, the J call TRBJ2-3; D is ambiguous. The ends were cut back, 5 bases at V and 0 bases at J, with 12 bases in the middle. The CDR3 consists of 15 residues. Germline values: CDR1 SEHNR, CDR2 FQNEAQ (reference sequence). The DNA of the CDR3 is TGTGCCAGCAGCCCTATATGGGTTAGCACAGATACGCAGTATTTT. It is translated as CASSPIWVSTDTQYF.

This chain's CDR3 is CASSEYVSGEQYF. As DNA, the CDR3 is TGTGCCAGCAGTGAATACGTCAGCGGCGAGCAGTACTTC. The genes are TRBV6-4 and TRBJ2-7, with a tentative D call TRBD2 (5 bases). Trimming took 3 bases from V and 6 from J, leaving 12 bases between them. The CDR3 consists of 13 residues. Germline values: CDR1 MRHNA, CDR2 SNTAGT.

This chain joins TRBV4-3 and TRBJ1-2, with D hard to call. Germline V lookup: CDR1 LGHNA, CDR2 YSLEER. Trimming cost V 0 bases and J 14 bases, with 16 bases left between them. CDR3 length equals 13 residues. The CDR3 DNA follows: TGCGCCAGCAGCCAAGATCGTTCTCTTCCGAGAACCTTC. Protein sequence: CASSQDRSLPRTF.

This rearrangement joins TRBV5-1 to TRBJ1-1, with D uncertain. CDR1 is SGHRS, CDR2 YFSETQ, per germline. Trimming cost V 2 bases and J 1 base, with 15 bases left between them. The CDR3 length is 16 residues. CDR3 residues: CASSFDNQAGNTEAFF. The CDR3 nucleotides read TGCGCCAGCAGCTTCGACAACCAGGCAGGGAACACTGAAGCTTTCTTT.

This clone is categorized as medium-sized. V is TRBV9 and J is TRBJ2-5, with no clear D. V was clipped by 4 bases and J by 1 base, with 8 bases between them. Germline V gene data show CDR1 as SGDLS and CDR2 as YYNGEE. This CDR3 has 13 amino acids. CDR3 protein: CASSPHSQETQYF. CDR3 nucleotide sequence: TGTGCCAGCAGCCCTCACTCCCAAGAGACCCAGTACTTC.

The V call is TRBV11-3, the J call TRBJ2-5; no reliable D call. The J call may be in error: the DNA end matches TRBJ2-7 better. The CDR3 contains 13 residues. Per the germline V gene, CDR1 is SGHNT and CDR2 is YENEEA. CDR3 nucleotides: TGTGCCAGCAGCTTAGAAGTCGGGCACGAGCAGTACTTC. Protein product: CASSLEVGHEQYF.

In this sample, this clone is medium-sized. V gene TRBV7-2 combines with J gene TRBJ2-2; no clear D. Trimming left V 5 bases short and J 10 bases short, with 11 bases between. Per germline, CDR1 SGHTA and CDR2 FQGNSA. The CDR3 contains 12 residues. CDR3: CASSVGPSELFF. CDR3 coding DNA: TGTGCCAGCAGCGTCGGGCCGTCGGAGCTGTTTTTT.

The chain employs TRBV5-4 and TRBJ2-3; D perhaps matches TRBD1 (7 bases). This CDR3 has 15 residues. CDR1 and CDR2 from the germline V gene are SGHNT and YYREEE (reference sequence). Deletions cut 4 bases from V and 5 bases from J, with 17 bases between. For the CDR3, the DNA is TGTGCCAGCAGCCCGCAGGGGGGTACGCAAGATACGCAGTATTTT. Protein: CASSPQGGTQDTQYF.

The CDR3 loop reads CASSHRAEQYF. CDR3 DNA sequence: TGCGCCAGCAGTCACCGAGCGGAGCAGTACTTC. The chain has TRBV23-1 and TRBJ2-7, with unresolved D. TRBV23-1 is classed as an ORF, of uncertain function. This CDR3 is 11 amino acids long. V was shortened by 3 bases and J by 7 bases, with 7 bases between the two germline ends.